The entry below gives a single T cell receptor beta chain sequence along with its context. The antigen is undetermined. Presence of unique molecular identifiers characterized the TCR beta cDNA libraries. Some 500,000 cDNA molecules were obtained from roughly 1 to 10 million T cells. Each CDR3 protein gets one entry after TCRdb re-called the PCR reads with MiXCR. The sample shows a few hundred thousand distinct CDR3 sequences, approximately 46% of them seen only once. This entry belongs to a study of post-analysis software for immune sequencing data. Study results and caveats: Significantly lower normalized Chao1 diversity was found in patients with multiple sclerosis relative to controls.

The sequence was obtained from a girl aged 5-17 years with multiple sclerosis. Sequenced sample: blood.

The CDR3 DNA follows: TGTGCCAGCAGCTTAAGTCTAGCGGGCCGTCGCGAGCAGTTCTTC. It yields the protein CASSLSLAGRREQFF. The chain uses TRBV7-9 and TRBJ2-1; 8 bases map to TRBD2. V lost 2 bases to trimming and J lost 10 bases; unmatched junction nucleotides: 10. The germline gives CDR1 SEHNR, CDR2 FQNEAQ (reference sequence). This CDR3 is 15 amino acids long.